This TCR beta chain is drawn from a study of T cells in Graves' hyperthyroidism and ophthalmopathy. Background on the study: Peripheral blood was secured at the point of initial diagnosis, before any treatment.

This CDR3 is built from 14 residues. Germline CDR1 SNHLY, CDR2 FYNNEI. This clonotype was seen only once. Antigen specificity is unknown. A junction boundary mismatches the germline segment, possibly from a read error. Amplification of TCR beta CDR3 regions was performed using RNA transcripts as template. The HTBI set primed first-round TCR CDR3 RT-PCR. TCRdb ran MiXCR on the multiplex PCR reads and lists one entry per CDR3 protein. The sample yields about 350,000 distinct CDR3 sequences, approximately 15% seen once. Those patients with uncontrolled infection, other autoimmune disease, pregnancy or lactation were excluded. Whole-study findings and limits: Using 13 V-J features, a model discriminated ophthalmopathy from stable hyperthyroidism. Most thyroid clonotypes that were expanded above 0.001 also turned up in blood.

The sample taken for sequencing was blood. The source of this sequence is a woman aged 25 to 45 with Graves' hyperthyroidism. V usage is TRBV2 and J usage is TRBJ1-5; 10 bases fit TRBD1. The CDR3 bases are TGTGCCAGCAGTGGGGACAGGGGCAATCAGCCACAGCATTTT. It yields the protein CASSGDRGNQPQHF.